The clone carrying this TCR beta chain was recorded many times. Its cognate antigen is unknown. This sample is part of a study of T-cell reconstitution after alpha-beta-depleted transplantation in children. Overall study results and limits: It was surviving recipient T cells and thymic progenitors that gave some patients high TCRbeta diversity at day 60. Where alpha-beta T cells came from about two months after transplant was reportedly several hundred expanded graft clones. The authors attributed T-cell counts and diversity one year after transplant mostly to newly produced T cells.

Preparing the TCRbeta library involved the use of unique molecular identifiers. MiXCR, applied by TCRdb to the PCR reads, yields one record per CDR3 protein. The sample includes about 70,000 distinct CDR3 sequences, approximately 11% seen only once; the top ten take around 13%. The origin of this receptor is a boy between 10 and 17 years old with acute myeloid leukemia, due to receive a stem cell transplant. The sample here was PBMCs, taken before TCRalphabeta/CD19-depleted stem cell transplant.

Here the CDR3 reads CATSRETGNSPLHF. DNA of the CDR3: TGTGCCACCAGCAGAGAGACAGGGAATTCACCCCTCCACTTT. The V gene is TRBV15, the J gene TRBJ1-6, with 7 bases matching TRBD1. Trimming removed 0 bases from V and 7 bases from J; junction bases left unmatched: 0. The CDR3 sequence is 14 residues long. Per the germline V gene, CDR1 is LNHNV and CDR2 is YYDKDF (reference sequence).